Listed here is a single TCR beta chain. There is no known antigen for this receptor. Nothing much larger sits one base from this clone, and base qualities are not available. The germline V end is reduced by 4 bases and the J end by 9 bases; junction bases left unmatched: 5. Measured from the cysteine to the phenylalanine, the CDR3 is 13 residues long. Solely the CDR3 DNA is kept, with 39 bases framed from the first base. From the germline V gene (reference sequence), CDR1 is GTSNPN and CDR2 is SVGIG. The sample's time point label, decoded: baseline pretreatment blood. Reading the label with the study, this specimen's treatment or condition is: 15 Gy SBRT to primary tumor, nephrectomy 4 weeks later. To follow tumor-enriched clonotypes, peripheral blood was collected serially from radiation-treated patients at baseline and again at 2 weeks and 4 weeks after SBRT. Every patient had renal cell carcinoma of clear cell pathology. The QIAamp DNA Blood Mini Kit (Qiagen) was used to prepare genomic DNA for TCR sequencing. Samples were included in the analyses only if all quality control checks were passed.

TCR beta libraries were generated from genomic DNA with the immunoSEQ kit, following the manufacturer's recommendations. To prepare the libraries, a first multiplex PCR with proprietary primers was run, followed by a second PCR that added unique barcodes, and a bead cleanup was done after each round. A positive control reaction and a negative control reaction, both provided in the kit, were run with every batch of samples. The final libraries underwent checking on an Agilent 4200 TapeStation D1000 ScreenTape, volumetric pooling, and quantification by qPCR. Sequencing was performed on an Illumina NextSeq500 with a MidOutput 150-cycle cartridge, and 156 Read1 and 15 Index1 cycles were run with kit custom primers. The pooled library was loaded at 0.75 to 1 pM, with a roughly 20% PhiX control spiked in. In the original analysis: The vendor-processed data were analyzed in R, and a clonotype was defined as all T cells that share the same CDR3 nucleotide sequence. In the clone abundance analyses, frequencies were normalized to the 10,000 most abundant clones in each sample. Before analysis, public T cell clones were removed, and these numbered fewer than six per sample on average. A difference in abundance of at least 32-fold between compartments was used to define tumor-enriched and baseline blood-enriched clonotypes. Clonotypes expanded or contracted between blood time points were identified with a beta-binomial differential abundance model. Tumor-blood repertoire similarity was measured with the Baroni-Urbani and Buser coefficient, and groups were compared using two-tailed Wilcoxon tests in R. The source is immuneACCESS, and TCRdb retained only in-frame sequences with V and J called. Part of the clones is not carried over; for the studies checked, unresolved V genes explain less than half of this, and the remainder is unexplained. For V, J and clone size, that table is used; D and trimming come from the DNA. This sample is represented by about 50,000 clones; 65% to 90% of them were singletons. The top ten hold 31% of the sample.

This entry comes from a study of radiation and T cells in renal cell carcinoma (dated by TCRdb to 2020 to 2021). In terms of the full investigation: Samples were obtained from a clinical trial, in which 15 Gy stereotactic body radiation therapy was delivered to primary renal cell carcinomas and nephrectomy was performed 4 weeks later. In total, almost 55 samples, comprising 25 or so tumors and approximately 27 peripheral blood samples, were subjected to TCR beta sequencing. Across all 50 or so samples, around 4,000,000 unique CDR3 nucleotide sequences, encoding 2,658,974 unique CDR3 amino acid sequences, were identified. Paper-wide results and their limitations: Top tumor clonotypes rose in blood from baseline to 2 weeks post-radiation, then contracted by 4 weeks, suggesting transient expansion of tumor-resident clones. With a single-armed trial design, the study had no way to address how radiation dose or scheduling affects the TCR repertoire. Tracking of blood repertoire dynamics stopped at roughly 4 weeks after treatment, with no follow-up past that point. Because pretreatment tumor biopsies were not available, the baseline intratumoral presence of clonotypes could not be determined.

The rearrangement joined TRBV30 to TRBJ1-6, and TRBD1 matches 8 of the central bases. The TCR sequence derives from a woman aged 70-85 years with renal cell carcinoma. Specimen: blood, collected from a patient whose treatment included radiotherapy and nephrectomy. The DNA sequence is TGTGCCTGGACGGTACAGGGGGGTTCACCCCTCCACTTT. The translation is CAWTVQGGSPLHF.